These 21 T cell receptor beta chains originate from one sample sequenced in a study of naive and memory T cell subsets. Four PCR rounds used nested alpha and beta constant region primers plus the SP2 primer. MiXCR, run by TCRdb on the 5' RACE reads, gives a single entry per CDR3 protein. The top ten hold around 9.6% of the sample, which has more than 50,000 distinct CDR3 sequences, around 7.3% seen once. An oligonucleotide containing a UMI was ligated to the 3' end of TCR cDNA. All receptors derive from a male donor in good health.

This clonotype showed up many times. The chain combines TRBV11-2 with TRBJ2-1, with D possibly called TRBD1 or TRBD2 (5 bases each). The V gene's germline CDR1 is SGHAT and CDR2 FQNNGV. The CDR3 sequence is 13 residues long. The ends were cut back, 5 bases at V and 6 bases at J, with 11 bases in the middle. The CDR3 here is CASSSGHLNEQFF. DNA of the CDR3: TGTGCCAGCAGCAGCGGACACCTCAATGAGCAGTTCTTC.

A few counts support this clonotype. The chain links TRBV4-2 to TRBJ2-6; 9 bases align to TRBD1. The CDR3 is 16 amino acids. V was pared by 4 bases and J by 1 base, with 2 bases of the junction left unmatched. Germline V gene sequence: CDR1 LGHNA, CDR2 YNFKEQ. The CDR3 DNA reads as TGTGCCAGCAGCCGGGACAGGGAATCTGGGGCCAACGTCCTGACTTTC. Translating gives CASSRDRESGANVLTF.

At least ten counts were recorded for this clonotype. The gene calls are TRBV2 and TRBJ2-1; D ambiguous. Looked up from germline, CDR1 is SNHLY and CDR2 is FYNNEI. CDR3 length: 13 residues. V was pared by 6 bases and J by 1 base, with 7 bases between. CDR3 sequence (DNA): TGTGCCAGCAGCGCAGAGTCCTACAATGAGCAGTTCTTC. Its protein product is CASSAESYNEQFF.

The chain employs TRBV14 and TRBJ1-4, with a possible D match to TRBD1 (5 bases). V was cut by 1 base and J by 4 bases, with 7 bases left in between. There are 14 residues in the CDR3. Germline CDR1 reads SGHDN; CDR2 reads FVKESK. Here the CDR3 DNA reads TGTGCCAGCAGCCAAGGGGACCTTAATGAAAAACTGTTTTTT. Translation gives CASSQGDLNEKLFF.

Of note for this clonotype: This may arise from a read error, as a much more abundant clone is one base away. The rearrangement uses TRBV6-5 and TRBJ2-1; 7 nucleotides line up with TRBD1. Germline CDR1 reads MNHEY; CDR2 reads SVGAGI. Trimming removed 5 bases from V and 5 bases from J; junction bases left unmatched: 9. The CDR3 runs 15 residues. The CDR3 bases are TGTGCCAGCAGTGAGAAAGGGGGCGTACACAATGAGCAGTTCTTC. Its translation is CASSEKGGVHNEQFF.

CDR3 residues: CSALRTGGRRDTEAFF. CDR3 bases: TGCAGTGCTCTTCGGACAGGGGGACGTCGGGACACTGAAGCTTTCTTT. The chain is built from TRBV20-1 and TRBJ1-1, with 10 positions matching TRBD1. The CDR3 sequence is 16 residues long. CDR1 and CDR2 (germline): DFQATT, SNEGSKA (reference sequence). J lost 3 bases, V lost 5 bases, and 12 bases had no gene match.

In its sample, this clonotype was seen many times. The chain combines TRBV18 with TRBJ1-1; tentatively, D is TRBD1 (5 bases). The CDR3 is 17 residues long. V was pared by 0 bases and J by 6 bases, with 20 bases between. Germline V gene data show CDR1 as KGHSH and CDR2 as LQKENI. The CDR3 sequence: CASSPPDTRYRDAEAFF. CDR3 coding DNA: TGTGCCAGCTCACCACCAGATACCCGTTATCGGGACGCTGAAGCTTTCTTT.

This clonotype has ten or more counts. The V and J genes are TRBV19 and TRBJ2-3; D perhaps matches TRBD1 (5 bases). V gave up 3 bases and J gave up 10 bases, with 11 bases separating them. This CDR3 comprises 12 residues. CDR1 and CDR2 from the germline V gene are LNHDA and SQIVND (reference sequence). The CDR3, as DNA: TGTGCCAGTAGTATCAACCAGGGTGCGCAGTATTTT. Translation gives CASSINQGAQYF.

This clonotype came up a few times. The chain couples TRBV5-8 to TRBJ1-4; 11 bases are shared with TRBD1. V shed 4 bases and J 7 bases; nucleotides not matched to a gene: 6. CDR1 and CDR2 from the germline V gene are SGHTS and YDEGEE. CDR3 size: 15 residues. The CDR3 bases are TGTGCCAGCAGCGTCGGACAGGGGGCTTCTGAAAAACTGTTTTTT. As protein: CASSVGQGASEKLFF.

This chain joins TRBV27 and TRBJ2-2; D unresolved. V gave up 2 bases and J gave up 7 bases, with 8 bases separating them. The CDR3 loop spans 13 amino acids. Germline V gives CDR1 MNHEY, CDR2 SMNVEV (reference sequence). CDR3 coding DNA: TGTGCCAGCAGTTTACTTCTGAGCGGGGAGCTGTTTTTT. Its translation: CASSLLLSGELFF.

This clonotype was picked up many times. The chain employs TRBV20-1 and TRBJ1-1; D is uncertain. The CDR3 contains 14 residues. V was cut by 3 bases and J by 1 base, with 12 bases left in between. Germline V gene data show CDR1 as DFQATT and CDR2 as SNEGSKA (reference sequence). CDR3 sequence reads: CSARADLQNTEAFF. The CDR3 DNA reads TGCAGTGCTAGGGCTGACCTGCAGAACACTGAAGCTTTCTTT.

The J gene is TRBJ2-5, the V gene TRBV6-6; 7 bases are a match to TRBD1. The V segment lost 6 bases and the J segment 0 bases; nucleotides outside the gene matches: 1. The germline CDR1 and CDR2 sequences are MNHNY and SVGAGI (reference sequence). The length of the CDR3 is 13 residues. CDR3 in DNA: TGTGCCAGCAGCGGGACAGACCAAGAGACCCAGTACTTC. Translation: CASSGTDQETQYF.

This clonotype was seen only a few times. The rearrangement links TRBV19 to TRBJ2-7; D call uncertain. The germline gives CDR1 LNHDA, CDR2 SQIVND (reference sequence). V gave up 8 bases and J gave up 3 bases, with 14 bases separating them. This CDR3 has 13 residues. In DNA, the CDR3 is TGTGCCAGTGCCCCCGGTGAGGTCTACGAGCAGTACTTC. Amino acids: CASAPGEVYEQYF.

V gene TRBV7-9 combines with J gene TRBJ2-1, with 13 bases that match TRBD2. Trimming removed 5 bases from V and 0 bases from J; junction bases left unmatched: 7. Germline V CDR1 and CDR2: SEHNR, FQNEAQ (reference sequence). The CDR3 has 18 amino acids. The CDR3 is CASSPGTSGDRSYNEQFF. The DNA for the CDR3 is TGTGCCAGCAGCCCCGGGACTAGCGGGGACCGCTCCTACAATGAGCAGTTCTTC.

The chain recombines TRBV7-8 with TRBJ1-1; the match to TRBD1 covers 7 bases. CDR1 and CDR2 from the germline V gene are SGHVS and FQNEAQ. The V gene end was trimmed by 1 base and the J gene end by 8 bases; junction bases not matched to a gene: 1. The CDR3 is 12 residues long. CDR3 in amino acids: CASSLDRGEAFF. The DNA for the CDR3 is TGTGCCAGCAGCTTAGACAGGGGAGAAGCTTTCTTT. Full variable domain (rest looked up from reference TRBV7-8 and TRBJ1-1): GAGVSQSPRYKVAKRGQDVALRCDPISGHVSLFWYQQALGQGPEFLTYFQNEAQLDKSGLPSDRFFAERPEGSVSTLKIQRTQQEDSAVYLCASSLDRGEAFFGQGTRLTVV.

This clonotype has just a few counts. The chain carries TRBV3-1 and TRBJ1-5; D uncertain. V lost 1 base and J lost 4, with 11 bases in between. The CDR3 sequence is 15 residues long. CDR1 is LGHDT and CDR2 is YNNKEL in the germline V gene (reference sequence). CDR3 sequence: CASSQGGEQNQPQHF. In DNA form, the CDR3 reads TGTGCCAGCAGCCAAGGCGGGGAGCAGAATCAGCCCCAGCATTTT. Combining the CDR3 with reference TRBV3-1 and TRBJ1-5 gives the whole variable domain DTAVSQTPKYLVTQMGNDKSIKCEQNLGHDTMYWYKQDSKKFLKIMFSYNNKELIINETVPNRFSPKSPDKAHLNLHINSLELGDSAVYFCASSQGGEQNQPQHFGDGTRLSIL.

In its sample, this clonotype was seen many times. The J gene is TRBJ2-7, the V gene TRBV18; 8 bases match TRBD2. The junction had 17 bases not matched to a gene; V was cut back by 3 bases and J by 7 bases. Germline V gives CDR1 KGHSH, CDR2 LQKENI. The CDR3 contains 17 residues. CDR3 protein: CASSPPGPREGVGEQYF. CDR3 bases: TGTGCCAGCTCACCCCCCGGTCCCCGGGAGGGAGTAGGAGAGCAGTACTTC.

The DNA for the CDR3 is TGTGCCAGCAGTGAATTTGGAGGGGGCTCGGCTAACTATGGCTACACCTTC. Its translation is CASSEFGGGSANYGYTF. This chain links TRBV25-1 with TRBJ1-2; 7 bases agree with TRBD1. The CDR3 spans 17 residues. The junction had 8 bases not matched to a gene; V was cut back by 1 base and J by 0 bases. The germline CDR1 and CDR2 sequences are MGHDK and SYGVNS.

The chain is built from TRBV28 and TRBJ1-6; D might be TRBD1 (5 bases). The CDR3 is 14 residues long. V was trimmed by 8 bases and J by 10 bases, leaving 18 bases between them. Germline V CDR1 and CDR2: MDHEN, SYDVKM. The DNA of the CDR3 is TGTGCCAGCGGGCGGCGGGGCAGGGTGTCACCCCTCCACTTT. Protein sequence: CASGRRGRVSPLHF.

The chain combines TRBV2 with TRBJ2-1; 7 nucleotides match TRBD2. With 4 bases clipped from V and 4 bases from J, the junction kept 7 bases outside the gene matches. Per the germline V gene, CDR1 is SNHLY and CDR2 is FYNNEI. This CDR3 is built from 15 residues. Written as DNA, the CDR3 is TGTGCCAGCAGTGTAGTTAGCGGGCCATACAATGAGCAGTTCTTC. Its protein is CASSVVSGPYNEQFF.

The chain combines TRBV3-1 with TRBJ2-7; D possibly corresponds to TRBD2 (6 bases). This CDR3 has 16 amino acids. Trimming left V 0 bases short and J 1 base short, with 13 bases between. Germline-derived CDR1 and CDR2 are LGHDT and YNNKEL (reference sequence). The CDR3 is CASSQDLGLSSYEQYF. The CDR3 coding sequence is TGTGCCAGCAGCCAAGATCTGGGACTCTCTTCCTACGAGCAGTACTTC.